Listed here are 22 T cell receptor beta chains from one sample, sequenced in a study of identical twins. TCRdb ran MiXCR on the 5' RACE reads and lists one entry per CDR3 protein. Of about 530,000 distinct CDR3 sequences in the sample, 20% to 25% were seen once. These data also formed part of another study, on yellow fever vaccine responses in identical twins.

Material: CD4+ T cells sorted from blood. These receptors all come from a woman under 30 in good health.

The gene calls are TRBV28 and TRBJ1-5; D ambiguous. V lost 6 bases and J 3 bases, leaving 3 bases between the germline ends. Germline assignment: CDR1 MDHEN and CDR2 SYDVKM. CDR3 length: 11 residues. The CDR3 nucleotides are TGTGCCAGCAGAAACAATCAGCCCCAGCATTTT. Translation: CASRNNQPQHF.

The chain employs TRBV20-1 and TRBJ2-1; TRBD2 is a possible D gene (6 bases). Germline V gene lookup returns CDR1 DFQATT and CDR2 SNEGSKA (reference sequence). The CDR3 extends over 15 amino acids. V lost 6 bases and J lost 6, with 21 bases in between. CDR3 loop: CSAAPGTSSFNEQFF. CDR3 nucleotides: TGCAGTGCCGCCCCCGGGACTTCCTCGTTCAATGAGCAGTTCTTC.

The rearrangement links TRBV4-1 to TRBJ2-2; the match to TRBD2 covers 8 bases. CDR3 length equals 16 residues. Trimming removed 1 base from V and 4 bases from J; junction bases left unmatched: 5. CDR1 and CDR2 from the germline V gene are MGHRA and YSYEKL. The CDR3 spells CASSQGSGSGTGELFF. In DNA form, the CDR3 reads TGCGCCAGCAGCCAAGGAAGCGGGAGTGGCACCGGGGAGCTGTTTTTT.

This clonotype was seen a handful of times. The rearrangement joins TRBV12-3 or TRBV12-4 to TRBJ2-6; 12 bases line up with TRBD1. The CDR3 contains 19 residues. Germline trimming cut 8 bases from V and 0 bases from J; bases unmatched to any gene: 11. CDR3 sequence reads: CASCRRSGQGASGANVLTF. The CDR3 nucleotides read TGTGCCAGCTGTCGCCGGTCGGGACAGGGGGCCTCTGGGGCCAACGTCCTGACTTTC.

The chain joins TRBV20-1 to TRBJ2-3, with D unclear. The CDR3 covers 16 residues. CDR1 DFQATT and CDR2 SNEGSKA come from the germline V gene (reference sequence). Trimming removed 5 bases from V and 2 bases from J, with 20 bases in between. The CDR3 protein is CSAWAGGADYTDTQYF. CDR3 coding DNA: TGCAGTGCTTGGGCAGGCGGCGCCGATTACACAGATACGCAGTATTTT.

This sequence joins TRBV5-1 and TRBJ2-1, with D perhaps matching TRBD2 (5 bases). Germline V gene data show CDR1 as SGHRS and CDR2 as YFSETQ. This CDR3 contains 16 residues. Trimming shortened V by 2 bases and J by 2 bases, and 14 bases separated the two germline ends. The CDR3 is CASSFGGFITYNEQFF. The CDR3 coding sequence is TGCGCCAGCAGCTTTGGCGGGTTCATTACCTACAATGAGCAGTTCTTC. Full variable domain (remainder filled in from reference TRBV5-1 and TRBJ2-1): KAGVTQTPRYLIKTRGQQVTLSCSPISGHRSVSWYQQTPGQGLQFLFEYFSETQRNKGNFPGRFSGRQFSNSRSEMNVSTLELGDSALYLCASSFGGFITYNEQFFGPGTRLTVL.

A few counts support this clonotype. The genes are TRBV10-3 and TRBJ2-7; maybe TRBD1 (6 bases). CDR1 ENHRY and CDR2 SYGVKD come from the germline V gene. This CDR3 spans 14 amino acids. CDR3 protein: CAIKSGEISSEQYV. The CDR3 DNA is TGTGCCATCAAATCAGGGGAAATTTCCTCCGAGCAGTACGTC.

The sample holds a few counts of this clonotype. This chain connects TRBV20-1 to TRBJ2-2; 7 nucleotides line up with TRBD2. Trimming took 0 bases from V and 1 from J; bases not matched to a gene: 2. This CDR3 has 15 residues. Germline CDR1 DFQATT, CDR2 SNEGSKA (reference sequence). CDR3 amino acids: CSAREAGLNTGELFF. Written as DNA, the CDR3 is TGCAGTGCTAGAGAAGCGGGGTTGAACACCGGGGAGCTGTTTTTT.

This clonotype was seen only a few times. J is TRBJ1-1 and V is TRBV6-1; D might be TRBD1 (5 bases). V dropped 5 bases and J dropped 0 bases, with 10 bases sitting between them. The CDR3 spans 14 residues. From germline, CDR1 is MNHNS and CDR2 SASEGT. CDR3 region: CASSIQGLNTEAFF. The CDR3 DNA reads TGTGCCAGCAGTATCCAGGGCCTGAACACTGAAGCTTTCTTT.

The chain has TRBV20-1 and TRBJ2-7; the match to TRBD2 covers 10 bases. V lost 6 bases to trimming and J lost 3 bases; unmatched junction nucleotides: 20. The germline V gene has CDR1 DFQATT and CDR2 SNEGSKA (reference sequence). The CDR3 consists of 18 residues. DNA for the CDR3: TGCAGTGCCACACCAGACAGGGAATGGCTAGCGGGAGACTACGAGCAGTACTTC. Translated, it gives CSATPDREWLAGDYEQYF.

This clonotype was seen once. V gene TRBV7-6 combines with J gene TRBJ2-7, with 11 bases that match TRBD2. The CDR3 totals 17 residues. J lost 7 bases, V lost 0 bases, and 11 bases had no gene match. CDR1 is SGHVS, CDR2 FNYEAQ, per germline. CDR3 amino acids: CASSLAISVAGGDEQYF. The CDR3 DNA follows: TGTGCCAGCAGCTTAGCAATTTCCGTAGCGGGAGGGGATGAGCAGTACTTC.

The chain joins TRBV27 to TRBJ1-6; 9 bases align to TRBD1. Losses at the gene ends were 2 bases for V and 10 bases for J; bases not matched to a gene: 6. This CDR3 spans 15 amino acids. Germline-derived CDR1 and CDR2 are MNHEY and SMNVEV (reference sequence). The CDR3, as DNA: TGTGCCAGCAGTTTAAAGGGGACAGGGTGGTCACCCCTCCACTTT. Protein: CASSLKGTGWSPLHF.

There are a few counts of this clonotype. CDR3 residues: CASSTPSPGELFF. The CDR3 DNA reads as TGTGCCAGCAGCACCCCTTCCCCAGGAGAGCTGTTTTTT. The chain joins TRBV9 to TRBJ2-2; D not resolved. The CDR3 consists of 13 residues. Germline-derived CDR1 and CDR2 are SGDLS and YYNGEE. Trimming cost V 4 bases and J 11 bases, with 15 bases left between them.

Here the CDR3 DNA reads TGTGCCATCAGTGAGGGGGGACTAGCGGGAGCCGCTGAGCAGTTCTTC. It yields the protein CAISEGGLAGAAEQFF. This chain uses TRBV10-3 with TRBJ2-1; 14 bases map to TRBD2. The CDR3 covers 16 residues. CDR1 and CDR2 from the germline V gene are ENHRY and SYGVKD. V trimming: 2 bases; J trimming: 9 bases; junction bases outside the gene matches: 6.

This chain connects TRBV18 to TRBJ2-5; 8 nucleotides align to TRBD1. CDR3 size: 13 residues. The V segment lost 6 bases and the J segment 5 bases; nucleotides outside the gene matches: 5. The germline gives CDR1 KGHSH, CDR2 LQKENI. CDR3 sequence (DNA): TGTGCCAGCTCCGCACGACAGGGGGAGACCCAGTACTTC. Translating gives CASSARQGETQYF.

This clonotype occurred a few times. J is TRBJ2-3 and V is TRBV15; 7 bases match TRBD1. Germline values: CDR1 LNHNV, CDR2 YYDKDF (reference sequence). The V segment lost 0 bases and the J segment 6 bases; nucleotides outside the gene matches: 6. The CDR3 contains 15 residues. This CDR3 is CATSRENRGQDTQYF. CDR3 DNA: TGTGCCACCAGCAGAGAAAACAGGGGACAGGATACGCAGTATTTT.

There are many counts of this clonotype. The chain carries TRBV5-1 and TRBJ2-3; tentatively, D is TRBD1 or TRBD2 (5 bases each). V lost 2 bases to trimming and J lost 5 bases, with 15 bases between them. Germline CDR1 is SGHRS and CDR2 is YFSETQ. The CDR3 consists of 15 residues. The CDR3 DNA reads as TGCGCCAGCAGCTTCGGGGACGCGTCAGGAGATACGCAGTATTTT. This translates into CASSFGDASGDTQYF.

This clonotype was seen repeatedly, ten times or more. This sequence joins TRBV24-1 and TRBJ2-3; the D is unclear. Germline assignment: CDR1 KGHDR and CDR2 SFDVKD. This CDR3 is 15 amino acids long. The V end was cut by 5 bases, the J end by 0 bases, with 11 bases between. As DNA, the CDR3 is TGTGCCACCAGTGTACGCGCGTCTAGCACAGATACGCAGTATTTT. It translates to CATSVRASSTDTQYF.

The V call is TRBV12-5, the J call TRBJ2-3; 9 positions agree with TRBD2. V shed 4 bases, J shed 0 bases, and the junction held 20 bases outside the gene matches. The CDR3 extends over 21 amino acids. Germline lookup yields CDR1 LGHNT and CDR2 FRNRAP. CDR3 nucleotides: TGTGCTAGTGGTTCCTGGTTCGTGGTAGCGGGAGAGAAATCTAGCACAGATACGCAGTATTTT. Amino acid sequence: CASGSWFVVAGEKSSTDTQYF.

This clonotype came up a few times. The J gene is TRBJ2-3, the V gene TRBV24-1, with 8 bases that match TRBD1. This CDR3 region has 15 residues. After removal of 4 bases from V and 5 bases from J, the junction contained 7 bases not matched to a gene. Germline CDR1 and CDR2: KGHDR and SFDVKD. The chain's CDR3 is CATSDPDRAGDTQYF. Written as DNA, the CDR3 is TGTGCCACCAGTGACCCGGACAGGGCTGGAGATACGCAGTATTTT.

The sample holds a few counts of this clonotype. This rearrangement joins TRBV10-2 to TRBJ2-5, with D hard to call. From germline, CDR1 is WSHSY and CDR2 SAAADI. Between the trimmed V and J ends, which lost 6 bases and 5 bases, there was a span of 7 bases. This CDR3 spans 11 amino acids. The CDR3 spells CASSAIETQYF. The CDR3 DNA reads TGCGCCAGCAGCGCCATCGAGACCCAGTACTTC.

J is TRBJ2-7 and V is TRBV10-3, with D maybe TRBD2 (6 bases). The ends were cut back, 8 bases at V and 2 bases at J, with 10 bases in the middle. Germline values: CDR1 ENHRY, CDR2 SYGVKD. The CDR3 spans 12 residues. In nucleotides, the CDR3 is TGTGCCATCTGGGGCGGGACCTACGAGCAGTACTTC. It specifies CAIWGGTYEQYF.